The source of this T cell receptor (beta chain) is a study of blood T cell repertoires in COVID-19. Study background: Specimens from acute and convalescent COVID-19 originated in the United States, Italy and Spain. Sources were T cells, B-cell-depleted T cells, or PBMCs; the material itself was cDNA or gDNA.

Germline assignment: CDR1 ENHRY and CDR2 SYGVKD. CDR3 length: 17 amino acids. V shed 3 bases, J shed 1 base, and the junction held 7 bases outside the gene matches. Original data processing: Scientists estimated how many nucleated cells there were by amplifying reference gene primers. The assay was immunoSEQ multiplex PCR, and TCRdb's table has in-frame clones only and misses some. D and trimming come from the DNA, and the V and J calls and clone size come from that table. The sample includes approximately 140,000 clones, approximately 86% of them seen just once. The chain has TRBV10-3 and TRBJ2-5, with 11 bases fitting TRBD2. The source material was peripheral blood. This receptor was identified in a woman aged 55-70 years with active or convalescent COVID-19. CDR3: CAISESLLAGGQETQYF. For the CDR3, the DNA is TGTGCCATCAGTGAATCTCTGCTAGCGGGGGGCCAAGAGACCCAGTACTTC.